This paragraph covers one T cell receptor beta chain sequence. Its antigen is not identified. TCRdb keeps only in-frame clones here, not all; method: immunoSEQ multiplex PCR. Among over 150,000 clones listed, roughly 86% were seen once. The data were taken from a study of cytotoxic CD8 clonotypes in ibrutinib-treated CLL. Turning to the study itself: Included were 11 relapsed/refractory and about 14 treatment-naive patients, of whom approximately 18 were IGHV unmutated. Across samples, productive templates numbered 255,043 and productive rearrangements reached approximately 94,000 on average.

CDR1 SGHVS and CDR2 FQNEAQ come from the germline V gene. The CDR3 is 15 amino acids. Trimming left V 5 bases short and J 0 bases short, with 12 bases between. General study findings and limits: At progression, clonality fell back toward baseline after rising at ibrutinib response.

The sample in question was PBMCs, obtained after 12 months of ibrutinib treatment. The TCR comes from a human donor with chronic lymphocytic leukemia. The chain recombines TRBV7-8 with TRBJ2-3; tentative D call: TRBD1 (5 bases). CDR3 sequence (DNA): TGTGCCAGCAGCCCCAGGGTATCTAGCACAGATACGCAGTATTTT. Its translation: CASSPRVSSTDTQYF. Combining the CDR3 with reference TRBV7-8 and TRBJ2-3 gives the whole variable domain GAGVSQSPRYKVAKRGQDVALRCDPISGHVSLFWYQQALGQGPEFLTYFQNEAQLDKSGLPSDRFFAERPEGSVSTLKIQRTQQEDSAVYLCASSPRVSSTDTQYFGPGTRLTVL.